This T cell receptor (beta chain) was identified during a study of response to subunit inactivated influenza vaccine. TCRdb ran MiXCR on the RT-PCR reads and lists one entry per CDR3 protein. This table has around 530,000 distinct CDR3 sequences, roughly 12% appearing once. Germline-derived CDR1 and CDR2 are ENHRY and SYGVKD. This CDR3 contains 16 residues. V shed 0 bases and J shed 4 bases, with 14 bases lying between them. In this sample, this clonotype turned up a few times. This sample comprised PBMCs from blood, obtained on the day of vaccination. The TCR comes from a man between 45 and 60 years old who received an inactivated influenza vaccine. The chain recombines TRBV10-3 with TRBJ2-3; the D gene is possibly TRBD2 (6 bases). The CDR3: CAISESKTSGADTQYF. CDR3 DNA sequence: TGTGCCATCAGTGAGTCGAAGACTAGTGGAGCAGATACGCAGTATTTT.